This TCR beta chain was obtained from a study of T cell repertoires in cytomegalovirus infection. On the study more broadly: It was the public TCR beta signatures that indicated both CMV infection and matching HLA type.

TCRdb redid the calling of the reads with MiXCR, one entry per CDR3 protein. This sample has approximately 700,000 distinct CDR3 sequences, with roughly 35% found just once. Trimming stripped 4 bases from V and 0 bases from J, with 13 bases between. This CDR3 is 16 amino acids long. The V gene's germline CDR1 is SEHNR and CDR2 FQNEAQ (reference sequence). This clonotype was picked up a small number of times. Its target is unknown. Study conclusions and caveats: Dominating the ex vivo response were TCR beta clonotypes that were CMV-specific and HLA-C-restricted. CMV carriers having the relevant HLA were flagged by cumulative public TCR beta family frequency.

This receptor was taken from a human donor in good health (CMV status not recorded). Some clones in this sample may be carry-over from other donors' samples. The rearrangement uses TRBV7-9 and TRBJ2-1; D gene unclear. What was sequenced was PBMCs. CDR3 in DNA: TGTGCCAGCAGCTCCCGGGTCCTGAGCTCCTACAATGAGCAGTTCTTC. Translated: CASSSRVLSSYNEQFF.